This record looks at one TCR beta chain sequence and its context. Its specificity is not known. The source of the sample is a study of tumor-infiltrating lymphocytes in primary liver carcinoma. Study results and limitations: It was tumor-adjacent and tumor-blood pairs that overlapped less than tumor region pairs did. Tumor specimens were characterized by a significantly higher top-250-clone fraction than blood (p = 0.039).

Production of TCR beta cDNA used around 500 ng total RNA together with a constant-region primer. Amplification in three nested multiplex PCR rounds with slightly modified ARM-PCR gave rise to TCR beta libraries. A C-beta reverse primer was combined with TRBV1-TRBV30 forward primers in the first two PCR rounds, and each round had about 10 cycles. MiXCR, run by TCRdb on the multiplex PCR reads, gives a single entry per CDR3 protein. The data show about 180,000 distinct CDR3 sequences, about 60% seen once. Unsorted whole blood yielded blood RNA, and germline DNA was extracted as well. Surgery was preceded by the collection of 3 to 4.5 milliliters of peripheral blood. Germline V gives CDR1 MNHEY, CDR2 SVGEGT. V lost 6 bases and J lost 6, with 17 bases in between. The CDR3 covers 14 residues.

The sequenced material came from peripheral blood. The V and J genes are TRBV6-2 or TRBV6-3 and TRBJ1-2; D may be TRBD1 (5 bases). This clonotype was sampled from a man between 35 and 55 years old with primary liver carcinoma and hepatitis B virus infection. The CDR3 spells CASRARGSNHGYTF. The CDR3 nucleotides are TGTGCCAGCAGAGCCCGGGGCTCGAACCATGGCTACACCTTC.